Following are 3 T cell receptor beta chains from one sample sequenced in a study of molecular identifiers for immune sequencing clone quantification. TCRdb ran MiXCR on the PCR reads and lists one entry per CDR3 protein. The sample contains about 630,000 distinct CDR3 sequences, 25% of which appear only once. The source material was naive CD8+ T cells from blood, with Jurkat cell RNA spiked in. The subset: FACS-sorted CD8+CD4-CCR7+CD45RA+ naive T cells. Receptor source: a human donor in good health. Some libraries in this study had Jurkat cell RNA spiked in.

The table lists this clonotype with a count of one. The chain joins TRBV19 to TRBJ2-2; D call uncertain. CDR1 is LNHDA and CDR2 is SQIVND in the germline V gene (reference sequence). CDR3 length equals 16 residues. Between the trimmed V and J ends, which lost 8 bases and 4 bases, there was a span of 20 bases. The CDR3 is CASCRLQPLGTGELFF. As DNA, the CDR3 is TGTGCCAGTTGCCGCCTGCAGCCGCTGGGCACCGGGGAGCTGTTTTTT.

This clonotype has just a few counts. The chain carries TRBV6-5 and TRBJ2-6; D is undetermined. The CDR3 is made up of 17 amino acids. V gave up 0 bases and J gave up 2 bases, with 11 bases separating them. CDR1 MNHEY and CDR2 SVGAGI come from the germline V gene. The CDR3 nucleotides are TGTGCCAGCAGTTACTCAGTCGCTTGGGCTGGGGCCAACGTCCTGACTTTC. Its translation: CASSYSVAWAGANVLTF.

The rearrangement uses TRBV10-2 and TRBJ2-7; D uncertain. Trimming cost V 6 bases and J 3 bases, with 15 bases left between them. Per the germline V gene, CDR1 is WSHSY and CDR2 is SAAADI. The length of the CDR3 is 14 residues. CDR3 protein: CASRAAEANYEQYF. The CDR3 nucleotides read TGCGCCAGCAGGGCGGCCGAGGCTAACTACGAGCAGTACTTC.